This T cell receptor (beta chain) was recovered during a study of blood T cell repertoires in COVID-19. Study summary: Whether acute or convalescent, the COVID-19 samples came from the United States, Italy and Spain.

Generated by immunoSEQ multiplex PCR, the TCRdb table keeps only in-frame clones and is missing some. Among about 49,000 clones listed, approximately 95% were seen once. Patients of the Seattle cohort, enrolled during active infection, were followed longitudinally. CDR3 length: 14 residues. V dropped 0 bases and J dropped 0 bases, with 7 bases sitting between them. Looked up from germline, CDR1 is SGHRS and CDR2 is YFSETQ. The sequenced sample consisted of peripheral blood. This TCR came from a man aged 55-75 years with COVID-19, enrolled during active disease. J is TRBJ2-7 and V is TRBV5-1; possible D gene TRBD1, 5 bases. The CDR3 DNA sequence: TGCGCCAGCAGCTTGGACAGGACCTCCTACGAGCAGTACTTC. It codes for CASSLDRTSYEQYF. The full variable domain, in which reference TRBV5-1 and TRBJ2-7 provide the parts outside the CDR3, is KAGVTQTPRYLIKTRGQQVTLSCSPISGHRSVSWYQQTPGQGLQFLFEYFSETQRNKGNFPGRFSGRQFSNSRSEMNVSTLELGDSALYLCASSLDRTSYEQYFGPGTRLTVT.